Included here is one T cell receptor (beta chain) sequence, with context. As yet, its antigen is unknown. The V end lost 7 bases, the J end lost 0 bases, and 14 bases lay between the germline ends. CDR3 size: 16 residues. Germline V gene lookup returns CDR1 SGHRS and CDR2 YFSETQ. The sample comes from a study of persistence of HIV-infected CD4 T cells. Overlapping HIV-1 Gag 15-mer peptides at about 1 ug per peptide per mL were used. Sorted nonresponding memory CD4+ T cells were CD40L-negative, CD69-negative, CD45RO-high. Sequencing used immunoSEQ version 4 in survey mode. Produced via immunoSEQ multiplex PCR; TCRdb's table is partial and in-frame only. Of about 36,000 clones detected, about 83% appear once; the ten largest clones hold 5% to 5.5%.

The chain is built from TRBV5-1 and TRBJ2-6, with a tentative D call TRBD1 (6 bases). This TCR was sampled from an adult with HIV. The donor label of this sample is uncertain. This material consisted of cultured CD4+ T cells from PBMCs, taken from a patient who received antiretroviral therapy. Here the CDR3 DNA reads TGCGCCAGCCGGGACAACTTACTCTCTGGGGCCAACGTCCTGACTTTC. Protein sequence: CASRDNLLSGANVLTF.